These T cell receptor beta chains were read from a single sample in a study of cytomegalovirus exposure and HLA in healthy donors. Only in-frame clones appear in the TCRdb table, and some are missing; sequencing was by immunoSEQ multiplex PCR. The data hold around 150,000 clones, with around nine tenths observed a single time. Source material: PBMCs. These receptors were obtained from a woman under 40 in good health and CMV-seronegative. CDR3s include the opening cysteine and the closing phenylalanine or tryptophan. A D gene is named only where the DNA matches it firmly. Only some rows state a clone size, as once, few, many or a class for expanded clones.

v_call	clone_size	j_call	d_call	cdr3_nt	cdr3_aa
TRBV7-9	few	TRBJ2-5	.	TGTGCCAGCAGCTTAGGCGGCAGCGCGGAGACCCAGTACTTC	CASSLGGSAETQYF
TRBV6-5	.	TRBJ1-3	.	TGTGCCAGCAGTTCCACAGGGATGGGGGGAAACACCATATATTTT	CASSSTGMGGNTIYF
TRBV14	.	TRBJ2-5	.	TGTGCCAGCAGCCAGGCACTTAGCCCCCAGGGAACCCAGTACTTC	CASSQALSPQGTQYF
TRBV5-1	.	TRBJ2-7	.	TGCGCCAGCACCGGTCATGAGTACGAGCAGTACTTC	CASTGHEYEQYF
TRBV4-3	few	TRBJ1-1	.	TGCGCCAGCAGCCAAGATCGGACAGTTTTCAACACTGAAGCTTTCTTT	CASSQDRTVFNTEAFF
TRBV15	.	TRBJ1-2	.	TGTGCCACCAGCAGACCTACTGGGAGGGGGGGTGGCTACACCTTC	CATSRPTGRGGGYTF
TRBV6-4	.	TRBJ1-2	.	TGTGCCAGCAGTGACTCATCTGGGAGGGGCCGCGGCGGCTACACCTTC	CASSDSSGRGRGGYTF
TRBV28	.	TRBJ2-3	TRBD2	TGTGCCAGCAGATCCCTACTAGCGGAGCCTAGCACAGATACGCAGTATTTT	CASRSLLAEPSTDTQYF
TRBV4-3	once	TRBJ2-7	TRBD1	TGCGCCAGCAGCCAGCTAAGTGGTCAGGGGGCCTACGAGCAGTACTTC	CASSQLSGQGAYEQYF
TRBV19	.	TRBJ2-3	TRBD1	TGTGCCAGTAGTACGGGACAGGGTATCAGCACAGATACGCAGTATTTT	CASSTGQGISTDTQYF
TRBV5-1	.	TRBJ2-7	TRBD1	TGCGCCAGCAGCCCAAAGGGACCGGGACAGGACTCCTACGAGCAGTACTTC	CASSPKGPGQDSYEQYF
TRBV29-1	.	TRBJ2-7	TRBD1	TGCAGCGCTAAATTGCCGGGACAGGGGTACGAGCAGTACTTC	CSAKLPGQGYEQYF
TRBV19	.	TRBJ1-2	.	TGTGCCAGTAGTGCCTCGGGGAACTATGGCTACACCTTC	CASSASGNYGYTF
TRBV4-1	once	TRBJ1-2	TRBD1	TGCGCCAGCAGCCAAGATCCGGGACAGGGGTCCTATGGCTACACCTTC	CASSQDPGQGSYGYTF
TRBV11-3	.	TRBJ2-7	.	TGTGCCAGCAGCTGGAGCGGCAGCTCCTACGAGCAGTACTTC	CASSWSGSSYEQYF
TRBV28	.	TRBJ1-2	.	TGTGCCAGCCGCTACCTGGACAGCCGGTATGGCTACACCTTC	CASRYLDSRYGYTF
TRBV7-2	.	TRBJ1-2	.	TGTGCCAGCAGCCAAGACGGGAACTATGGCTACACCTTC	CASSQDGNYGYTF
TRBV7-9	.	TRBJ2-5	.	TGTGCCAGCAGCACCAAAAATTCCGGGATGGGGAAAGAGACCCAGTACTTC	CASSTKNSGMGKETQYF
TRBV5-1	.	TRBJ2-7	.	TGCGCCAGCAGCTTAGTCACAGGCTACGAGCAGTACTTC	CASSLVTGYEQYF
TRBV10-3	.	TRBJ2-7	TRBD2	TGTGCCATCAGTGGCGCTAGCGGGGTCTCCTACGAGCAGTACTTC	CAISGASGVSYEQYF
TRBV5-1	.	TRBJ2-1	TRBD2	TGCGCCAGCAGCTCAAGACTAGCGGGGGCACTCTCCCCCTCCTACAATGAGCAGTTCTTC	CASSSRLAGALSPSYNEQFF
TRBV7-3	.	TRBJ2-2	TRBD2	TGTGCCAGCAGCTCGGGGACTAGCGGGAGGGTCGAGGCCGGGGAGCTGTTTTTT	CASSSGTSGRVEAGELFF
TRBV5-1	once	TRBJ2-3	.	TGCGCCAGCAAGGCGGCAGATACGCAGTATTTT	CASKAADTQYF
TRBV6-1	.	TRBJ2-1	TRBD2	TGTGCCAGCAGTGAAAGCGGGGGCGATGAGCAGTTCTTC	CASSESGGDEQFF
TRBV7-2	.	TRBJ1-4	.	TGTGCCAGCAGCTTAGTCAGGACCCGGGGGGCTAATGAAAAACTGTTTTTT	CASSLVRTRGANEKLFF
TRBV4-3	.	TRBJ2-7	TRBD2	TGCGCCAGCAGCCAAGAAAGGGGCGGGACTAGAGATTTTTTTCTCTACGAGCAGTACTTC	CASSQERGGTRDFFLYEQYF
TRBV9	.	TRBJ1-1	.	TGTGCCAGCAGCGCGCGCGGGGCCGGTGCAATTTTCTTGAACACTGAAGCTTTCTTT	CASSARGAGAIFLNTEAFF
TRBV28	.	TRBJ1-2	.	TGTGCCAGCACGGGTCAGGGGCTTTTTCAGAACTATGGCTACACCTTC	CASTGQGLFQNYGYTF
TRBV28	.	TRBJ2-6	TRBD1	TGTGCCAGCAGCCGGGGACAGGGTTTGCCTGGGGCCAACGTCCTGACTTTC	CASSRGQGLPGANVLTF
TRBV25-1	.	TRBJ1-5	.	TGTGCCAGCAGCCCCGGGGGGGGGACCACCAATCAGCCCCAGCATTTT	CASSPGGGTTNQPQHF
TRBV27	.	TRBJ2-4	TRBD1	TGTGCCAGCAGTGCAAGGACAGGGGGCAAAAACATTCAGTACTTC	CASSARTGGKNIQYF
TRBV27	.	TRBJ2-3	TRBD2	TGTGCCAGCGGACGTCTAGCGGGTGCCGCCGGAGATACGCAGTATTTT	CASGRLAGAAGDTQYF
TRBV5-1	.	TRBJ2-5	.	TGCGCCAGCAGCTTGGTGCGTCTGGAGACCCAGTACTTC	CASSLVRLETQYF
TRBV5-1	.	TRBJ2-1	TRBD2	TGCGCCAGCAGCTGGGACTATCCTAGGGATGAGCAGTTCTTC	CASSWDYPRDEQFF
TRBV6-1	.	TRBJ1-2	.	TGTGCCAGCAGTGAAGAAAAAAGAGCCTATGGCTACACCTTC	CASSEEKRAYGYTF
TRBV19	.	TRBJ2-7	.	TGTGCCAGTAGTAGCCCTCGGGCAGACAGCCGGTACGAGCAGTACTTC	CASSSPRADSRYEQYF
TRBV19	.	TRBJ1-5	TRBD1	TGTGCCAGTACCCCGACAGGGATCTATCAGCCCCAGCATTTT	CASTPTGIYQPQHF
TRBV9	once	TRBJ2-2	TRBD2	TGTGCCAGCAGCGTCCGTGCAGCGGGAGGCGCCGGGGAGCTGTTTTTT	CASSVRAAGGAGELFF
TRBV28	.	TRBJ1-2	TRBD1	TGTGCCAGCAGCACAGGGGGCACCTATGGCTACACCTTC	CASSTGGTYGYTF
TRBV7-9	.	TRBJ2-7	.	TGTGCCAGCAGCTTATACTACGAGCAGTACTTC	CASSLYYEQYF
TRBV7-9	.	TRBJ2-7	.	TGTGCCAGCAGCTTATATCAGGGGACCTCCCACGAGCAGTACTTC	CASSLYQGTSHEQYF
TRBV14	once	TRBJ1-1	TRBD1	TGTGCCAGCAGCCAAACCGGGACAGCAAGGGCTGAAGCTTTCTTT	CASSQTGTARAEAFF
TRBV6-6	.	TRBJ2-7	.	TGTGCCAGCATCGGTCTATCGGGAGGGACAGTCTACGAGCAGTACTTC	CASIGLSGGTVYEQYF
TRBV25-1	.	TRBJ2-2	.	TGTGCCAGCGCCGGGACTCCAACCGGGGAGCTGTTTTTT	CASAGTPTGELFF
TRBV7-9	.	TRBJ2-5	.	TGTGCCAGCACGGGACCCGGGGGCCAAGAGACCCAGTACTTC	CASTGPGGQETQYF
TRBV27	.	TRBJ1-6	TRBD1	TGTGCCACCAGGACCGGACAGGGCGGGAATAATTCACCCCTCCACTTT	CATRTGQGGNNSPLHF
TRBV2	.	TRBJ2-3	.	TGTGCCAGCAGTGAGGGGCCCAGCGGGTTCACAGATACGCAGTATTTT	CASSEGPSGFTDTQYF
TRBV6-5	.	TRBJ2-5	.	TGTGCCAGCAGTTTCAGAGGACTGACCCGGGGGGAGACCCAGTACTTC	CASSFRGLTRGETQYF
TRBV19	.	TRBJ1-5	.	TGTGCCAGTAGTTCCACGAGGGCCCTCAATCAGCCCCAGCATTTT	CASSSTRALNQPQHF